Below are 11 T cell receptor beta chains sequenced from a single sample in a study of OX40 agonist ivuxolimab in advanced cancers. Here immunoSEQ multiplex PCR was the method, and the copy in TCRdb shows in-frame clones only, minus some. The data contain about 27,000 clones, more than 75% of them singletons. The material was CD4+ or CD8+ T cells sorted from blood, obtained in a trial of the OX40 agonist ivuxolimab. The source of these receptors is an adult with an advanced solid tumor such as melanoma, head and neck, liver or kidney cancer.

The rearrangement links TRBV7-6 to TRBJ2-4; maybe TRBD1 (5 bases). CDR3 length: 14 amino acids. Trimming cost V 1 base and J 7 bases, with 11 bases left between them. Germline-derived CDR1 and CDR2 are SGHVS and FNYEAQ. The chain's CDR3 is CASSLGQGGNIQYF. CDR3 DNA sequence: TGTGCCAGCAGCTTAGGGCAGGGTGGGAACATTCAGTACTTC.

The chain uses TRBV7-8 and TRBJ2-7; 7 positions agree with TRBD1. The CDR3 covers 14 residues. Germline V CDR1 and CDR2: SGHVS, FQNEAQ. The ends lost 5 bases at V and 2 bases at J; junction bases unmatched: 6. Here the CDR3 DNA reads TGTGCCAGCAGCCAAGGGACAGCCCCCTACGAGCAGTACTTC. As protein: CASSQGTAPYEQYF.

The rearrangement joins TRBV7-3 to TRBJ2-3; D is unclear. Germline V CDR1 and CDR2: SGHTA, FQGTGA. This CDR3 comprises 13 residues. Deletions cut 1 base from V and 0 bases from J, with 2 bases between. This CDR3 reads CASSLISTDTQYF. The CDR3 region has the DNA TGTGCCAGCAGCTTAATTAGCACAGATACGCAGTATTTT.

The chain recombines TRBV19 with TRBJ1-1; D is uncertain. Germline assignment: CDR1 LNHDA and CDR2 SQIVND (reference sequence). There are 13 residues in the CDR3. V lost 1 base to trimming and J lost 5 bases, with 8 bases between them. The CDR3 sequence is CASSIVRGTEAFF. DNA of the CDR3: TGTGCCAGTAGTATAGTTCGGGGAACTGAAGCTTTCTTT.

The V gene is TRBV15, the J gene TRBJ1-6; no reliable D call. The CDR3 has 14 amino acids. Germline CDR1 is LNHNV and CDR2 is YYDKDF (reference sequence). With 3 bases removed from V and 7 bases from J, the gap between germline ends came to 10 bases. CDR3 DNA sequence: TGTGCCACCAGCAGTGACAATATGAATTCACCCCTCCACTTT. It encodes CATSSDNMNSPLHF.

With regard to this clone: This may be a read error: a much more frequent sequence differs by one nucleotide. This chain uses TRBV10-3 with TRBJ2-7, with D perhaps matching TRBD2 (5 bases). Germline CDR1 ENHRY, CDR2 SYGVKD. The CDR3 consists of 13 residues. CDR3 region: CAINESGAYEQYF. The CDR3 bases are TGTGCCATCAATGAGTCCGGGGCCTACGAGCAGTACTTC.

The CDR3 sequence: CASSLAGGNTGELFF. In DNA form, the CDR3 reads TGTGCCAGCAGCTTAGCTGGCGGCAACACCGGGGAGCTGTTTTTT. The V call is TRBV11-2, the J call TRBJ2-2; D not certain. Germline CDR1 and CDR2: SGHAT and FQNNGV. Trimming cost V 1 base and J 2 bases, with 8 bases left between them. The CDR3 runs to 15 residues.

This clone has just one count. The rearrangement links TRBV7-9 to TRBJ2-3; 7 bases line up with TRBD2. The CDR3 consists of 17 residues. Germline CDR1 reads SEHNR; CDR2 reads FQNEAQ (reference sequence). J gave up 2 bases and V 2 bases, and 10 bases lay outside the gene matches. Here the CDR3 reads CASSLSSGTINTDTQYF. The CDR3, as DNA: TGTGCCAGCAGCTTATCGTCCGGGACTATAAACACAGATACGCAGTATTTT.

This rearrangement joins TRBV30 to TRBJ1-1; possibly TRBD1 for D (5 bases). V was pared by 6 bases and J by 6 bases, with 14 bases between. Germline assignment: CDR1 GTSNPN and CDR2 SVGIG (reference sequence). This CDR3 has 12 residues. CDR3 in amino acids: CACPGPWAEAFF. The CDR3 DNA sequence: TGTGCCTGTCCGGGGCCGTGGGCTGAAGCTTTCTTT.

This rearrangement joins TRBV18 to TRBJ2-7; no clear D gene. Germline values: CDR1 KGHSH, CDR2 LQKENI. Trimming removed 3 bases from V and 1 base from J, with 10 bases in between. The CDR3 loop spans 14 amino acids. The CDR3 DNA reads TGTGCCAGCTCACCCTCAGGCGATTCCTACGAGCAGTACTTC. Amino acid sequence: CASSPSGDSYEQYF.

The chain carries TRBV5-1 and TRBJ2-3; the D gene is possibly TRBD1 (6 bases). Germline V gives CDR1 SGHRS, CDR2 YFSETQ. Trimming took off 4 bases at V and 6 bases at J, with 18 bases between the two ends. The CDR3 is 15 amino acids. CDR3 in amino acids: CASSARDTSVDTQYF. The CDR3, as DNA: TGCGCCAGCAGCGCCCGGGACACCTCAGTGGATACGCAGTATTTT.